The next 28 T cell receptor beta chains were all read from a single sample in a study of CD8+CD57+ T cells in acquired aplastic anemia. According to the study, genomic DNA was the template for TCR beta VDJ and CDR3 profiling. TCRdb reprocessed the reads with MiXCR, giving one entry per CDR3 protein. Of roughly 300,000 distinct CDR3 sequences in the sample, about 56% were seen once. Sequencing was done on a sample of sorted CD4+, CD8+, or CD8+CD57+ T cells (not recorded which) from PBMCs. The receptors were gathered from a human donor with severe aplastic anemia or a healthy control (not recorded which).

The CDR3 sequence is CASSLGGKSYGYTF. CDR3 coding DNA: TGTGCCAGCAGCTTAGGGGGCAAATCCTATGGCTACACCTTC. The J gene is TRBJ1-2, the V gene TRBV2, with TRBD1 matching over 7 bases. Germline V gives CDR1 SNHLY, CDR2 FYNNEI. Unmatched junction bases numbered 8, after V lost 6 bases and J lost 4 bases. CDR3 length: 14 amino acids.

This clonotype was found many times. One junction end does not reproduce the germline sequence, and a read error may be involved. This chain uses TRBV7-7 with TRBJ2-2, with TRBD1 identical over 12 bases. CDR1 and CDR2 (germline): SSHAT, FNYEAQ (reference sequence). The CDR3 runs 16 residues. The CDR3: CASSLGQGAVTGELFF. The CDR3 nucleotides read TGTGCTAGCAGCTTGGGACAGGGGGCGGTCACCGGGGAGCTGTTTTTT.

This chain connects TRBV9 to TRBJ2-3; 11 bases are shared with TRBD2. CDR1 is SGDLS and CDR2 is YYNGEE in the germline V gene. With V trimmed by 6 bases and J by 5 bases, 8 bases remained unmatched. CDR3 length: 15 residues. CDR3 coding DNA: TGTGCCAGCACCGATAGCGGGGGGGCCGGAGATACGCAGTATTTT. It encodes CASTDSGGAGDTQYF.

This clonotype occurred many times. This chain's CDR3 is CASSTTGGFRREPQHF. The CDR3 bases are TGTGCCAGCAGTACAACAGGGGGCTTTAGAAGGGAGCCCCAGCATTTT. J is TRBJ1-5 and V is TRBV12-3 or TRBV12-4, with 9 positions matching TRBD1. The CDR3 runs 16 residues. V dropped 5 bases and J dropped 8; count of bases not matched to a gene: 13.

This clonotype showed up many times. V gene TRBV7-2 combines with J gene TRBJ2-7; maybe TRBD2 (5 bases). Germline CDR1 SGHTA, CDR2 FQGNSA. V lost 2 bases to trimming and J lost 4 bases, with 12 bases between them. The CDR3 has 14 residues. DNA for the CDR3: TGTGCCAGCAGCTTAACCCGGGGAAGTTACGAGCAGTACTTC. Translated: CASSLTRGSYEQYF.

This clonotype was observed once. The chain combines TRBV12-3 or TRBV12-4 with TRBJ2-2, with TRBD1 identical over 11 bases. J lost 7 bases, V lost 6 bases, and 7 bases had no gene match. This CDR3 spans 15 amino acids. The CDR3 spells CASSTRDRGDGELFF. The CDR3 nucleotides are TGTGCCAGCAGCACCCGGGACAGGGGGGACGGGGAGCTGTTTTTT.

This chain uses TRBV24-1 with TRBJ1-1, with D perhaps TRBD1 (5 bases). CDR1 is KGHDR, CDR2 SFDVKD, per germline. This CDR3 has 16 amino acids. V was clipped by 2 bases and J by 10 bases, with 22 bases between them. Here the CDR3 reads CATSDSAAGWDGVAFF. For the CDR3, the DNA is TGTGCCACCAGTGATTCGGCGGCAGGGTGGGACGGTGTAGCTTTCTTT.

The chain links TRBV29-1 to TRBJ2-1, with 10 bases fitting TRBD1. With V trimmed by 7 bases and J by 5 bases, 11 bases remained unmatched. Germline CDR1 SQVTM, CDR2 ANQGSEA. The CDR3 consists of 15 residues. CDR3 protein: CSGWTGGNHDNEQFF. As DNA, the CDR3 is TGCAGCGGTTGGACAGGGGGGAACCATGACAATGAGCAGTTCTTC.

This clonotype was detected ten times or more. The V and J genes are TRBV6-2 or TRBV6-3 and TRBJ1-5, with TRBD1 matching over 7 bases. Looked up from germline, CDR1 is MNHEY and CDR2 is SVGEGT. This CDR3 spans 13 amino acids. J was trimmed by 6 bases and V by 11 bases; bases with no gene match: 10. CDR3 residues: CAAGQVLAQPQHF. The CDR3, as DNA: TGTGCCGCCGGACAGGTCCTCGCTCAGCCCCAGCATTTT.

With regard to this clonotype: One end of the junction varies from germline; a read error may be responsible. V gene TRBV5-4 combines with J gene TRBJ1-1; TRBD1 matches at 7 bases. Per the germline V gene, CDR1 is SGHNT and CDR2 is YYREEE (reference sequence). The CDR3 consists of 15 residues. DNA of the CDR3: TGTGCCAGCAGCCAAGATGGTGACAGGGACACTGAAGCTTCCTTT. Amino acid sequence: CASSQDGDRDTEASF. The full variable domain, completed using reference TRBV5-4 and TRBJ1-1, is ETGVTQSPTHLIKTRGQQVTLRCSSQSGHNTVSWYQQALGQGPQFIFQYYREEENGRGNFPPRFSGLQFPNYSSELNVNALELDDSALYLCASSQDGDRDTEASFGQGTRLTVV.

The gene calls are TRBV15 and TRBJ2-7, with D perhaps TRBD1 (6 bases). Germline-derived CDR1 and CDR2 are LNHNV and YYDKDF (reference sequence). CDR3 size: 16 residues. V shed 0 bases and J shed 2 bases, with 14 bases lying between them. CDR3 protein: CATSREPRGSAYEQYF. The CDR3 DNA follows: TGTGCCACCAGCAGAGAACCCAGGGGATCTGCCTACGAGCAGTACTTC.

This clonotype has a count of ten or more. This chain uses TRBV20-1 with TRBJ1-4; D ambiguous. Germline CDR1 DFQATT, CDR2 SNEGSKA (reference sequence). This CDR3 has 12 amino acids. V dropped 0 bases and J dropped 8 bases, with 7 bases sitting between them. CDR3 amino acids: CSARESLEKLFF. CDR3 DNA sequence: TGCAGTGCTAGAGAAAGCCTGGAAAAACTGTTTTTT.

The chain couples TRBV20-1 to TRBJ2-7; no firm D call. CDR3 length equals 14 residues. V was trimmed by 0 bases and J by 0 bases, leaving 9 bases between them. Germline V CDR1 and CDR2: DFQATT, SNEGSKA (reference sequence). The CDR3 sequence: CSARDAQSSYEQYF. CDR3 DNA sequence: TGCAGTGCTAGAGATGCCCAGAGCTCCTACGAGCAGTACTTC.

The chain couples TRBV20-1 to TRBJ2-1; TRBD2 agrees at 12 bases. Germline V CDR1 and CDR2: DFQATT, SNEGSKA (reference sequence). Trimming cost V 7 bases and J 4 bases; bases outside gene matches: 5. The CDR3 has 14 amino acids. The CDR3 DNA is TGCAGTGTCCCGACTAGCGGGGGATACAATGAGCAGTTCTTC. Translation gives CSVPTSGGYNEQFF.

The rearrangement links TRBV9 to TRBJ2-5; no reliable D call. Germline assignment: CDR1 SGDLS and CDR2 YYNGEE. V was shortened by 2 bases and J by 1 base, with 9 bases between the two germline ends. The CDR3 sequence is 14 residues long. CDR3 bases: TGTGCCAGCAGCGTGTCTGGGCGCCAAGAGACCCAGTACTTC. This codes for CASSVSGRQETQYF. Using reference TRBV9 and TRBJ2-5 for the parts outside the CDR3, the full variable domain is DSGVTQTPKHLITATGQRVTLRCSPRSGDLSVYWYQQSLDQGLQFLIQYYNGEERAKGNILERFSAQQFPDLHSELNLSSLELGDSALYFCASSVSGRQETQYFGPGTRLLVL.

This rearrangement joins TRBV20-1 to TRBJ2-3; tentatively, D is TRBD1 or TRBD2 (5 bases each). Germline CDR1 reads DFQATT; CDR2 reads SNEGSKA (reference sequence). V was trimmed by 5 bases and J by 1 base, leaving 10 bases between them. CDR3 length equals 13 residues. CDR3 in DNA: TGCAGTGCTGAGGGGCAACGCACAGATACGCAGTATTTT. Translating gives CSAEGQRTDTQYF.

The chain combines TRBV10-3 with TRBJ2-1; tentatively, D is TRBD2 (6 bases). With 3 bases removed from V and 6 bases from J, the gap between germline ends came to 18 bases. The germline V gene encodes CDR1 ENHRY and CDR2 SYGVKD. CDR3 size: 16 residues. The CDR3 DNA reads TGTGCCATCAGTGATTCGGCCAGGGAGGTCAGCAATGAGCAGTTCTTC. This codes for CAISDSAREVSNEQFF.

The rearrangement uses TRBV6-5 and TRBJ2-3; D perhaps matches TRBD1 (6 bases). Germline lookup yields CDR1 MNHEY and CDR2 SVGAGI. Trimming stripped 0 bases from V and 8 bases from J, with 18 bases between. The CDR3 sequence is 16 residues long. The CDR3 here is CASSYSDRSSASTQYF. The CDR3 region has the DNA TGTGCCAGCAGTTACTCAGACAGGAGCTCGGCCAGTACGCAGTATTTT.

This clonotype was observed a handful of times. This chain connects TRBV18 to TRBJ1-3; D might be TRBD1 (5 bases). This CDR3 is built from 16 residues. Deletions cut 3 bases from V and 0 bases from J, with 12 bases between. Germline V lookup: CDR1 KGHSH, CDR2 LQKENI. CDR3 sequence: CASSPQGILSGNTIYF. The CDR3 DNA follows: TGTGCCAGCTCACCCCAGGGAATACTCTCTGGAAACACCATATATTTT.

This clonotype was counted a few times. The rearrangement joins TRBV6-6 to TRBJ2-7; 9 bases are a match to TRBD1. The junction had 1 base not matched to a gene; V was cut back by 2 bases and J by 5 bases. The CDR3 is made up of 13 amino acids. Germline CDR1 and CDR2: MNHNY and SVGAGI (reference sequence). The DNA of the CDR3 is TGTGCCAGCAGTTACCGGGACAGGGACGAGCAGTACTTC. It is translated as CASSYRDRDEQYF.

The V and J genes are TRBV6-4 and TRBJ2-7; the D gene could be TRBD1 or TRBD2 (5 bases each). V lost 0 bases and J lost 6, with 9 bases in between. The CDR3 has 13 amino acids. Germline loops: CDR1 MRHNA, CDR2 SNTAGT. CDR3 amino acids: CASSDSPGSEQYF. DNA of the CDR3: TGTGCCAGCAGTGACTCGCCAGGGAGCGAGCAGTACTTC.

The chain links TRBV10-3 to TRBJ2-5, with TRBD2 identical over 11 bases. The length of the CDR3 is 15 residues. Trimming at V came to 3 bases and at J to 4 bases, leaving 4 bases not matched to a gene. Germline assignment: CDR1 ENHRY and CDR2 SYGVKD. CDR3 in DNA: TGTGCCATCAGTGATAGCGGGGGGGGAAGAGAGACCCAGTACTTC. Its protein product is CAISDSGGGRETQYF.

This clonotype was seen a handful of times. This chain joins TRBV15 and TRBJ2-7; TRBD1 might be the D (6 bases). Germline CDR1 is LNHNV and CDR2 is YYDKDF (reference sequence). The ends were cut back, 0 bases at V and 2 bases at J, with 11 bases in the middle. The CDR3 is 15 residues long. The chain's CDR3 is CATSRDRGLPYEQYF. The CDR3 DNA follows: TGTGCCACCAGCAGAGACAGGGGCCTTCCCTACGAGCAGTACTTC.

This sequence joins TRBV7-2 and TRBJ2-5; 13 bases are shared with TRBD2. Germline assignment: CDR1 SGHTA and CDR2 FQGNSA. CDR3 length equals 19 residues. The ends lost 1 base at V and 5 bases at J; junction bases unmatched: 13. The CDR3 region is CASSLGRRLAGGRWETQYF. Here the CDR3 DNA reads TGTGCCAGCAGCTTAGGTCGTCGACTAGCGGGGGGCCGGTGGGAGACCCAGTACTTC.

This clonotype has ten or more counts. The chain joins TRBV20-1 to TRBJ2-3, with a possible D match to TRBD2 (5 bases). Germline values: CDR1 DFQATT, CDR2 SNEGSKA (reference sequence). The CDR3 has 14 amino acids. The germline V and J ends were trimmed by 6 bases and 4 bases, with 17 bases remaining between them. This CDR3 reads CSATAGLWADTQYF. CDR3 coding DNA: TGCAGTGCCACCGCTGGACTTTGGGCAGATACGCAGTATTTT.

The chain joins TRBV7-9 to TRBJ1-5, with D possibly matching TRBD1 (5 bases). Trimming removed 9 bases at V and 6 bases at J, with 24 bases between. The CDR3 runs to 16 residues. CDR1 is SEHNR and CDR2 is FQNEAQ in the germline V gene (reference sequence). CDR3 bases: TGTGCCAGTAGTAGCGGCGGCAGGGTTCAATTTCAGCCCCAGCATTTT. It codes for CASSSGGRVQFQPQHF. The variable domain in full, completed from reference TRBV7-9 and TRBJ1-5, reads DTGVSQNPRHKITKRGQNVTFRCDPISEHNRLYWYRQTLGQGPEFLTYFQNEAQLEKSRLLSDRFSAERPKGSFSTLEIQRTEQGDSAMYLCASSSGGRVQFQPQHFGDGTRLSIL.

CDR3 region: CASSLAGPGNTIYF. The CDR3 bases are TGCGCCAGCAGCTTGGCGGGGCCTGGAAACACCATATATTTT. The chain joins TRBV5-1 to TRBJ1-3; maybe TRBD1 (5 bases). Germline CDR1 reads SGHRS; CDR2 reads YFSETQ. Trimming pared 0 bases from V and 2 bases from J, leaving 6 bases between. The CDR3 covers 14 residues.

The V gene is TRBV7-2, the J gene TRBJ2-5; 11 positions match TRBD2. The CDR3 is made up of 18 amino acids. Germline loops: CDR1 SGHTA, CDR2 FQGNSA. After removal of 1 base from V and 5 bases from J, the junction contained 12 bases not matched to a gene. CDR3 in amino acids: CASSLGRRLAGPQETQYF. In nucleotides, the CDR3 is TGTGCCAGCAGCTTAGGTCGTCGACTAGCGGGGCCTCAGGAGACCCAGTACTTC.